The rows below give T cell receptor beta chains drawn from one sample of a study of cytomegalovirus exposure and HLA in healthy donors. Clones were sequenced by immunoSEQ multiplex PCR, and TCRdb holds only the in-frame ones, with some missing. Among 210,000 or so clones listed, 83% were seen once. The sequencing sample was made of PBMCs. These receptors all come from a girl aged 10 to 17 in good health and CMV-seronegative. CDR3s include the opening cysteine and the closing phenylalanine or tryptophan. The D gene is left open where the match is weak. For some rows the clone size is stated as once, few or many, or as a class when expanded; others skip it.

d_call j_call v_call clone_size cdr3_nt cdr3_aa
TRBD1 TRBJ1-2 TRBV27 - TGTGCCAGCAGTCACAAACAGGGGTTGAGATATGGCTACACCTTC CASSHKQGLRYGYTF
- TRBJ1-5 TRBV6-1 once TGTGCCAGCAGTGCCCCGAATCAGCCCCAGCATTTT CASSAPNQPQHF
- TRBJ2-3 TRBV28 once TGTGCCAGCAGCGGCTACCAGGGTGATTATGCAGATACGCAGTATTTT CASSGYQGDYADTQYF
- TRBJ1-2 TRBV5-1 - TGCGCCAGCAGGCGAGGGCAGGGAGGTACGATTGGGTATGGCTACACCTTC CASRRGQGGTIGYGYTF
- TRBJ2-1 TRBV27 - TGTGCCAGCAGTCGTAAGGGGGCCTACAATGAGCAGTTCTTC CASSRKGAYNEQFF
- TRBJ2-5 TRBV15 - TGTGCCACCAGCAGGATACTAGAACTGGAGACCCAGTACTTC CATSRILELETQYF
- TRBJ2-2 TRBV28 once TGTGCCAGCAGTTTGGGGGGGCTTGGTGGGGAGCTGTTTTTT CASSLGGLGGELFF
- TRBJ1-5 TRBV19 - TGTGCCAGTAGAGGGAGGGATCGTCAGCCCCAGCATTTT CASRGRDRQPQHF
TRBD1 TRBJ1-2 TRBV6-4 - TGTGCCAGCAAGAGGACAGGGTCGACCTATGGCTACACCTTC CASKRTGSTYGYTF
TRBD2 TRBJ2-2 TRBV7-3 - TGTGCCAGCAGCCCCCGATTTAGCGGGGGGTCGAACACCGGGGAGCTGTTTTTT CASSPRFSGGSNTGELFF
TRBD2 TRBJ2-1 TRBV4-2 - TGTGCCAGCAGCCCTACAGCGGGGGGGTCTTGGAATGAGCAGTTCTTC CASSPTAGGSWNEQFF
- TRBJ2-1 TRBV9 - TGTGCCAGCAGCACCGACTCCGTTCCCAGCGATGAGCAGTTCTTC CASSTDSVPSDEQFF
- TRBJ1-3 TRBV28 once TGTGCCAGCAGTTTATACAGACAGTCCTCTGGAAACACCATATATTTT CASSLYRQSSGNTIYF
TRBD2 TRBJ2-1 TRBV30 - TGTGCCTGGGACGGACTAGCTCACAATGAGCAGTTCTTC CAWDGLAHNEQFF
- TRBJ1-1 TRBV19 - TGTGCCACCAATAGCCACGAGAACACTGAAGCTTTCTTT CATNSHENTEAFF
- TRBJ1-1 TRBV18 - TGTGCCAGCTCACCACTCGGGGTGGTGAACACTGAAGCTTTCTTT CASSPLGVVNTEAFF
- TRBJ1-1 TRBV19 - TGTGCCAGTTCTCGCGCACTTGAAGCTTTCTTT CASSRALEAFF
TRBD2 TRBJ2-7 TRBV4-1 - TGCGCCAGCAGCCAACTGGTAGGGACTAGCGGGAGCGAGCAGTACTTC CASSQLVGTSGSEQYF
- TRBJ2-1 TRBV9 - TGTGCCAGCAGCGTAGGCAGGGAGGCCTACAATGAGCAGTTCTTC CASSVGREAYNEQFF
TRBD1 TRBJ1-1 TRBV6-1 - TGTGCCAGCAACACAAAGACAGGGCCCTCTGGCGCTTTCTTT CASNTKTGPSGAFF
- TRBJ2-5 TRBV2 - TGTGCCAGCAGTGAAGCGCTTCGGGACACCCAAGAGACCCAGTACTTC CASSEALRDTQETQYF
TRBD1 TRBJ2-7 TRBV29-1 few TGCAGCGTTCAGACGGACAGGGGGCCCTACGAGCAGTACTTC CSVQTDRGPYEQYF
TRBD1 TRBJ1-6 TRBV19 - TGTGCCAGTAGTAGGAGAACAGGGGGCACCAATAATTCACCCCTCCACTTT CASSRRTGGTNNSPLHF
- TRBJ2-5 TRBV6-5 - TGTGCCAGCAGTTACCTGGGACCTCAGGGGGAGACCCAGTACTTC CASSYLGPQGETQYF
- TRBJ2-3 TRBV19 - TGTGCCAGTAGTATCCGCGGAAGCACAGATACGCAGTATTTT CASSIRGSTDTQYF
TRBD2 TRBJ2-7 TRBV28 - TGTGCCAGCAGTGACACTAGCGGGGGGCAATACGAGCAGTACTTC CASSDTSGGQYEQYF
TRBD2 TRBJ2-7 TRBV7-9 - TGTGCCAGCAGCCCCCGACTAGCCTCTTACGAGCAGTACTTC CASSPRLASYEQYF
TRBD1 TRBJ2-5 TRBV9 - TGTGCCAGCAGCCGGCAGGGGGAAGAGACCCAGTACTTC CASSRQGEETQYF
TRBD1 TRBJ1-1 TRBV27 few TGTGCCAGCAGTCCCACAGGGGGTCTCATCGCTGAAGCTTTCTTT CASSPTGGLIAEAFF
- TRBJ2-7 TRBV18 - TGTGCCAGCTCACCCGAGGGCGAGCAGTACTTC CASSPEGEQYF
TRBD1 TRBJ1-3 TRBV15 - TGTGCCACCAGCCGACAGGGTGAGCTCTCTGGAAACACCATATATTTT CATSRQGELSGNTIYF
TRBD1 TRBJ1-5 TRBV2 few TGTGCCAGCAGGGGACAGGGGTATCAGCCCCAGCATTTT CASRGQGYQPQHF
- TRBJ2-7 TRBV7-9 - TGTTCCAGCAGCAGCAGGGACGAGCAGTACTTC CSSSSRDEQYF
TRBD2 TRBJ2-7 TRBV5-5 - TGTGCCAGCAGCTCCACTAGCGGGAGGGCCTACGAGCAGTACTTC CASSSTSGRAYEQYF
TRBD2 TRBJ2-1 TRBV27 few TGTGCCACCTACGGGGGGGCGGGCAATGAGCAGTTCTTC CATYGGAGNEQFF
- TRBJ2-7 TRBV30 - TGTGCCTGTGGAACAGGGTCCTACGAGCAGTACTTC CACGTGSYEQYF
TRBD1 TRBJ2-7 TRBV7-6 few TGTGCCAGCAGCTTAGACGACAGGGAGTACGAGCAGTACTTC CASSLDDREYEQYF